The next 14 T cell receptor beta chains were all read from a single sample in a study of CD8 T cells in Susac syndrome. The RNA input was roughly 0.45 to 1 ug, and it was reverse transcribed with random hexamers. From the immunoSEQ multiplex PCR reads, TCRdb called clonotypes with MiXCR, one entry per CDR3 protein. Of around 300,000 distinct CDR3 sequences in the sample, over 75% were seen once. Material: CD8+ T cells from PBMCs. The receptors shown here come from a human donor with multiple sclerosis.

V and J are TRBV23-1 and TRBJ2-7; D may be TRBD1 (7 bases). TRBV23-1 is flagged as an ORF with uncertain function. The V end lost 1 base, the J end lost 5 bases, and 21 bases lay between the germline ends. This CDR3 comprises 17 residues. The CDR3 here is CASSQWGLSEGAHEQYF. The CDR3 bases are TGCGCCAGCAGTCAATGGGGATTGTCGGAGGGGGCCCACGAGCAGTACTTC.

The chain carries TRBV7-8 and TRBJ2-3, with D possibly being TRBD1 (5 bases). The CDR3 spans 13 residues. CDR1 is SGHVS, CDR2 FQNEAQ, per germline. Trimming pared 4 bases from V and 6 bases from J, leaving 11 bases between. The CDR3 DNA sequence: TGTGCCAGCAGCTCAATGGGGCAGGATACGCAGTATTTT. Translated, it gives CASSSMGQDTQYF.

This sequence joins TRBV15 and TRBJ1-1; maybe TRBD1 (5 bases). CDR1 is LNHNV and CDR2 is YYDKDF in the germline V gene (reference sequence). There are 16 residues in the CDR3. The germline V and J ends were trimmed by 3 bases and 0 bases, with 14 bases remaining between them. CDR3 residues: CATSSYPDTMNTEAFF. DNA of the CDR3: TGTGCCACCAGCAGCTATCCGGACACGATGAACACTGAAGCTTTCTTT.

The CDR3 bases are TGTGCCGGCACCCGGCTTTGGGAAACAGGGGCCGAAGAGACCCAGTACTTC. As protein: CAGTRLWETGAEETQYF. This sequence joins TRBV5-4 and TRBJ2-5, with 7 bases matching TRBD1. The CDR3 sequence is 17 residues long. The germline V gene encodes CDR1 SGHNT and CDR2 YYREEE (reference sequence). After removal of 10 bases from V and 3 bases from J, the junction contained 21 bases not matched to a gene. Complete variable domain (other parts from reference TRBV5-4 and TRBJ2-5): ETGVTQSPTHLIKTRGQQVTLRCSSQSGHNTVSWYQQALGQGPQFIFQYYREEENGRGNFPPRFSGLQFPNYSSELNVNALELDDSALYLCAGTRLWETGAEETQYFGPGTRLLVL.

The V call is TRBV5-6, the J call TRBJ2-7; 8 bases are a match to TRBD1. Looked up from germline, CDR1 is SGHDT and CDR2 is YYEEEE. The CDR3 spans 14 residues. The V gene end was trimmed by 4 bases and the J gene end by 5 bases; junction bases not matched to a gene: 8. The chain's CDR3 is CASSRGQVGDEQYF. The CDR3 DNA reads TGTGCCAGCAGCCGGGGACAGGTTGGCGACGAGCAGTACTTC.

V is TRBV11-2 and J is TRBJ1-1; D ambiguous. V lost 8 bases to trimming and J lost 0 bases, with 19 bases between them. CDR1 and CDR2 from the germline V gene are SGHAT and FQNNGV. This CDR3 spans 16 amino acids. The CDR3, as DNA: TGTGCCAGCCGCTCTTTGGGAGGGAATATGAACACTGAAGCTTTCTTT. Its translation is CASRSLGGNMNTEAFF.

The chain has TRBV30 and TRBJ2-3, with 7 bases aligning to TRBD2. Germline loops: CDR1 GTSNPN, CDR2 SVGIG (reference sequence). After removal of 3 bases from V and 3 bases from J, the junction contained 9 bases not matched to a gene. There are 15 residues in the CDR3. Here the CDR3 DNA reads TGTGCCTGGAGCCAGCTAGGGACTATAACAGATACGCAGTATTTT. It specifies CAWSQLGTITDTQYF.

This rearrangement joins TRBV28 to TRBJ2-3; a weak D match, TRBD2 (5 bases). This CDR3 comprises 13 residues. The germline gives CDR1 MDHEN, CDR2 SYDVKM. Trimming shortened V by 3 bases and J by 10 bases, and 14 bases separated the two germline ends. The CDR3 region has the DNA TGTGCCAGCAGTTTCGGGGTGCAGTATGCGCAGTATTTT. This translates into CASSFGVQYAQYF.

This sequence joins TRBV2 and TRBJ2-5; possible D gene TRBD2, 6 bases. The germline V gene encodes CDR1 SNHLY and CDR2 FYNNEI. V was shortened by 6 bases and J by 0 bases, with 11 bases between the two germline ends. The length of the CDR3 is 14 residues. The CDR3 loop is CASSGRDYQETQYF. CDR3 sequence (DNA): TGTGCCAGCAGCGGTCGGGACTACCAAGAGACCCAGTACTTC.

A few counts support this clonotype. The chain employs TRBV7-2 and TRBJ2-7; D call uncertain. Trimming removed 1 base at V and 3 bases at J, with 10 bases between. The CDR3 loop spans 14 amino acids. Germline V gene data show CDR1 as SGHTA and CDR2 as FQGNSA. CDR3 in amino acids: CASSLGSVVYEQYF. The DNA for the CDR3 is TGTGCCAGCAGCTTAGGTTCGGTTGTCTACGAGCAGTACTTC.

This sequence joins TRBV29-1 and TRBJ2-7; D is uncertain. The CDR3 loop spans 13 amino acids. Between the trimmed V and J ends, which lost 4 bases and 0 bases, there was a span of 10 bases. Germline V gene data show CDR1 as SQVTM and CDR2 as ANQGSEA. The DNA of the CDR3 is TGCAGCGTTGCCGGCAGGAGCTCCTACGAGCAGTACTTC. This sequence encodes CSVAGRSSYEQYF.

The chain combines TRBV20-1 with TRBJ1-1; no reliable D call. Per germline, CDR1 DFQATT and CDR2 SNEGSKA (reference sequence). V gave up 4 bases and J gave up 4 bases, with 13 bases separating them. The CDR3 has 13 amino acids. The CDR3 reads CSATRIAGTEAFF. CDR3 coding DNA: TGCAGTGCTACCAGGATAGCGGGCACTGAAGCTTTCTTT.

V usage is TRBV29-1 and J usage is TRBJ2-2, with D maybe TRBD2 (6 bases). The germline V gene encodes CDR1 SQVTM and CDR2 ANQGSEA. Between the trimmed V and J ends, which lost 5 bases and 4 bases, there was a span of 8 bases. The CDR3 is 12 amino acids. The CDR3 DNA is TGCAGCGTTTTTAGCGGCACCGGGGAGCTGTTTTTT. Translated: CSVFSGTGELFF.

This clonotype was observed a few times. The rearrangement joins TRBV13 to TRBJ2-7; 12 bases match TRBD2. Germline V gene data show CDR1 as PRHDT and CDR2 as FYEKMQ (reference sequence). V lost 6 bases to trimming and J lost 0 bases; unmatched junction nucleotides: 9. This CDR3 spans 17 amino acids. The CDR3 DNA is TGTGCCAGCAGAAAGGCTCTAGCGGGAGGGGGCTCCTACGAGCAGTACTTC. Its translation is CASRKALAGGGSYEQYF.